This passage covers 26 T cell receptor beta chains from one sample sequenced in a study of cytomegalovirus exposure and HLA in healthy donors. Both 60 Vbeta primers and 13 Jbeta primers went into the PCR. The table came from immunoSEQ multiplex PCR; TCRdb's copy has only in-frame clones and leaves some out. The table has about 120,000 clones, 55% to 75% seen once. The sequencing sample was made of PBMCs. The source of these receptors is a man aged 25-45 years in good health and CMV-seropositive.

The chain uses TRBV2 and TRBJ1-4; D possibly corresponds to TRBD1 (5 bases). There are 15 residues in the CDR3. Per the germline V gene, CDR1 is SNHLY and CDR2 is FYNNEI. The ends were cut back, 1 base at V and 7 bases at J, with 13 bases in the middle. CDR3: CASSEERGISEKLFF. Written as DNA, the CDR3 is TGTGCCAGCAGTGAAGAGCGGGGGATAAGTGAAAAACTGTTTTTT.

Only a few counts were recorded for this clone. CDR3 nucleotide sequence: TGCAGCGTCGTCCTACAGGGCGCTAAAGCTTTCTTT. Amino acids: CSVVLQGAKAFF. V and J are TRBV29-1 and TRBJ1-1; the D gene is possibly TRBD1 (6 bases). The CDR3 length is 12 residues. Germline values: CDR1 SQVTM, CDR2 ANQGSEA. V was trimmed by 6 bases and J by 9 bases, leaving 17 bases between them.

V is TRBV29-1 and J is TRBJ1-1; no clear D. V dropped 5 bases and J dropped 8 bases, with 21 bases sitting between them. Germline CDR1 is SQVTM and CDR2 is ANQGSEA. The CDR3 covers 14 residues. The CDR3 DNA reads TGCAGCGTTTTACCCGGACTCGACGAACCCGAAGCTTTCTTT. Protein product: CSVLPGLDEPEAFF.

This clone was seen once. This chain joins TRBV5-1 and TRBJ2-7; D is unresolved. Germline V lookup: CDR1 SGHRS, CDR2 YFSETQ. V lost 2 bases and J 4 bases, leaving 10 bases between the germline ends. CDR3 size: 13 residues. This chain's CDR3 is CASSFGYGYEQYV. DNA for the CDR3: TGCGCCAGCAGCTTTGGATACGGGTACGAGCAGTACGTC.

The rearrangement links TRBV7-3 to TRBJ1-1; maybe TRBD1 (5 bases). Germline loops: CDR1 SGHTA, CDR2 FQGTGA. Trimming took off 2 bases at V and 3 bases at J, with 7 bases between the two ends. The CDR3 consists of 13 residues. DNA for the CDR3: TGTGCCAGCAGCTTATTAGGGGACACTGAAGCTTTCTTT. This translates into CASSLLGDTEAFF.

The chain links TRBV5-1 to TRBJ2-5; TRBD1 agrees at 8 bases. CDR3 length: 18 amino acids. The germline CDR1 and CDR2 sequences are SGHRS and YFSETQ. The junction had 18 bases not matched to a gene; V was cut back by 4 bases and J by 4 bases. The CDR3 nucleotides read TGCGCCAGCAGCCCCGTTTGGCGGGAAACAGGGGGGAGAGAGACCCAGTACTTC. Protein sequence: CASSPVWRETGGRETQYF. Filled out from reference TRBV5-1 and TRBJ2-5, the complete variable domain reads KAGVTQTPRYLIKTRGQQVTLSCSPISGHRSVSWYQQTPGQGLQFLFEYFSETQRNKGNFPGRFSGRQFSNSRSEMNVSTLELGDSALYLCASSPVWRETGGRETQYFGPGTRLLVL.

The V gene is TRBV19, the J gene TRBJ2-2, with a weak D call TRBD2 (7 bases). Trimming shortened V by 4 bases and J by 5 bases, and 20 bases separated the two germline ends. This CDR3 is built from 17 residues. The germline V gene encodes CDR1 LNHDA and CDR2 SQIVND (reference sequence). The CDR3: CASSTSIRGAGTGELFF. CDR3 nucleotide sequence: TGTGCCAGTAGTACCTCGATCCGGGGGGCCGGGACCGGGGAGCTGTTTTTT.

The V call is TRBV10-3, the J call TRBJ2-7; D might be TRBD1 (6 bases). V was pared by 3 bases and J by 3 bases, with 12 bases between. The germline V gene has CDR1 ENHRY and CDR2 SYGVKD. The CDR3 has 14 residues. In nucleotides, the CDR3 is TGTGCCATCAGTGAAGTGGACAGTCACTACGAGCAGTACTTC. Encoded protein: CAISEVDSHYEQYF.

The V gene is TRBV5-1, the J gene TRBJ1-1, with TRBD1 identical over 7 bases. The V segment lost 1 base and the J segment 4 bases; nucleotides outside the gene matches: 13. Germline CDR1 and CDR2: SGHRS and YFSETQ. The CDR3 has 17 amino acids. The CDR3 DNA follows: TGCGCCAGCAGCTTGACTGAACGCGGGACAGCTTCCACTGAAGCTTTCTTT. Protein: CASSLTERGTASTEAFF. Supplemented by reference TRBV5-1 and TRBJ1-1, the full variable domain reads KAGVTQTPRYLIKTRGQQVTLSCSPISGHRSVSWYQQTPGQGLQFLFEYFSETQRNKGNFPGRFSGRQFSNSRSEMNVSTLELGDSALYLCASSLTERGTASTEAFFGQGTRLTVV.

The chain employs TRBV7-9 and TRBJ1-5; D perhaps matches TRBD1 (6 bases). V lost 1 base and J lost 8, with 6 bases in between. The CDR3 length is 12 residues. Germline V gene lookup returns CDR1 SEHNR and CDR2 FQNEAQ (reference sequence). CDR3 sequence reads: CASSLEGEPQHF. DNA of the CDR3: TGTGCCAGCAGCTTAGAGGGGGAGCCCCAGCATTTT.

The chain employs TRBV7-9 and TRBJ2-6; D gene ambiguous. V lost 1 base, J lost 4 bases, and 8 bases lay in between. CDR1 and CDR2 (germline): SEHNR, FQNEAQ (reference sequence). The CDR3 covers 15 residues. The CDR3 nucleotides read TGTGCCAGCAGCTTAGGAGGAGTCGGGGCCAACGTCCTGACTTTC. Protein: CASSLGGVGANVLTF.

The J gene is TRBJ2-3, the V gene TRBV7-2; TRBD2 might be the D (6 bases). The CDR3 has 15 residues. Germline loops: CDR1 SGHTA, CDR2 FQGNSA. V gave up 1 base and J gave up 10 bases, with 18 bases separating them. In DNA form, the CDR3 reads TGTGCCAGCAGCTTAGGGGACTGGACCCCTCAGGCGCAGTATTTT. Translation gives CASSLGDWTPQAQYF.

This chain uses TRBV15 with TRBJ2-5, with D hard to call. V lost 0 bases to trimming and J lost 5 bases, with 4 bases between them. Looked up from germline, CDR1 is LNHNV and CDR2 is YYDKDF (reference sequence). The CDR3 loop spans 12 amino acids. This CDR3 reads CATSRDRETQYF. CDR3 sequence (DNA): TGTGCCACCAGCAGAGATCGGGAGACCCAGTACTTC.

Worth noting for this clone: Additional DNA sequences in this sample encode the identical CDR3. This chain connects TRBV9 to TRBJ1-5, with 7 bases identical to TRBD1. V was clipped by 3 bases and J by 2 bases; unmatched bases: 11. This CDR3 has 17 residues. The germline V gene has CDR1 SGDLS and CDR2 YYNGEE. CDR3 residues: CASSAEEGGEGNQPQHF. The DNA for the CDR3 is TGTGCCAGCAGCGCCGAAGAAGGGGGCGAGGGCAATCAGCCCCAGCATTTT.

The chain is built from TRBV2 and TRBJ2-1; 8 bases align to TRBD1. This CDR3 has 13 amino acids. Per germline, CDR1 SNHLY and CDR2 FYNNEI. J gave up 3 bases and V 11 bases, and 6 bases lay outside the gene matches. DNA of the CDR3: TGTGCCGGCAACACAGGGGGCTACAATGAGCAGTTCTTC. Amino acid sequence: CAGNTGGYNEQFF.

CDR3 in DNA: TGTGCCAGCAGCATGAGGACAGGGTCAGGGAACACTGAAGCTTTCTTT. Protein sequence: CASSMRTGSGNTEAFF. The chain joins TRBV11-3 to TRBJ1-1; 8 positions agree with TRBD1. CDR1 is SGHNT and CDR2 is YENEEA in the germline V gene. The CDR3 extends over 16 amino acids. After removal of 5 bases from V and 1 base from J, the junction contained 9 bases not matched to a gene.

The rearrangement links TRBV5-1 to TRBJ1-4; 9 bases are shared with TRBD1. The CDR3 length is 16 residues. In germline, CDR1 is SGHRS, CDR2 YFSETQ. Trimming at V came to 4 bases and at J to 5 bases, leaving 9 bases not matched to a gene. For the CDR3, the DNA is TGCGCCAGCAGCCCCTCCCGGACAGGGGCGAATGAAAAACTGTTTTTT. The encoded protein is CASSPSRTGANEKLFF.

The chain carries TRBV5-4 and TRBJ2-7; 8 nucleotides match TRBD1. Germline CDR1 reads SGHNT; CDR2 reads YYREEE (reference sequence). Trimming removed 1 base from V and 4 bases from J; junction bases left unmatched: 4. This CDR3 is 14 amino acids long. The CDR3 DNA is TGTGCCAGCAGCTTGCCGCGACAGGGGTACGAGCAGTACTTC. It translates to CASSLPRQGYEQYF.

The V gene is TRBV5-8, the J gene TRBJ2-7; D gene uncertain. The CDR3 sequence is 14 residues long. Trimming left V 0 bases short and J 2 bases short, with 9 bases between. Germline CDR1 SGHTS, CDR2 YDEGEE. The CDR3 region is CASSLVERTYEQYV. The CDR3 DNA follows: TGTGCCAGCAGCTTGGTGGAGCGCACCTACGAGCAGTACGTC.

This chain links TRBV7-2 with TRBJ2-7; TRBD1 might be the D (6 bases). V dropped 0 bases and J dropped 4 bases, with 10 bases sitting between them. The CDR3 loop spans 14 amino acids. Germline lookup yields CDR1 SGHTA and CDR2 FQGNSA. The CDR3 bases are TGTGCCAGCAGCTTAGCGGGGGCTCCGTACGAGCAGTACGTC. As protein: CASSLAGAPYEQYV.

The CDR3 loop reads CASSSSGGLYNEQFF. Written as DNA, the CDR3 is TGTGCCAGCAGTAGTAGCGGGGGCCTCTACAATGAGCAGTTCTTC. V usage is TRBV2 and J usage is TRBJ2-1, with TRBD2 identical over 9 bases. Germline V CDR1 and CDR2: SNHLY, FYNNEI. CDR3 length: 15 amino acids. Trimming at V came to 5 bases and at J to 3 bases, leaving 5 bases not matched to a gene. Supplemented by reference TRBV2 and TRBJ2-1, the full variable domain reads EPEVTQTPSHQVTQMGQEVILRCVPISNHLYFYWYRQILGQKVEFLVSFYNNEISEKSEIFDDQFSVERPDGSNFTLKIRSTKLEDSAMYFCASSSSGGLYNEQFFGPGTRLTVL.

This clone was detected only a few times. The V and J genes are TRBV21-1 and TRBJ1-2; the listed D gene, TRBD1, was not tested against the DNA. TRBV21-1 is annotated as a pseudogene. CDR3 length: 14 residues. The CDR3: CASSPTQGVAGYTF. In DNA form, the CDR3 reads TGTGCCAGCAGCCCAACACAGGGGGTGGCTGGCTACACCTTC.

In this sample, this clone turned up a few times. This chain connects TRBV6-6 to TRBJ2-1; 7 nucleotides line up with TRBD1. Germline V lookup: CDR1 MNHNY, CDR2 SVGAGI (reference sequence). Trimming took 6 bases from V and 2 from J; bases not matched to a gene: 7. The CDR3 runs 15 residues. Here the CDR3 DNA reads TGTGCCAGCAGGGCCGGGACAGACGCCTACAATGAGCAGTTCTTC. It translates to CASRAGTDAYNEQFF.

The V gene is TRBV5-1, the J gene TRBJ2-7; 12 nucleotides align to TRBD1. J gave up 5 bases and V 4 bases, and 4 bases lay outside the gene matches. Germline V CDR1 and CDR2: SGHRS, YFSETQ. The CDR3 loop spans 14 amino acids. This CDR3 is CASSAGQGAHEQYF. As DNA, the CDR3 is TGCGCCAGCAGCGCGGGACAGGGGGCCCACGAGCAGTACTTC.

This clone was recorded only once. The rearrangement joins TRBV6-1 to TRBJ1-2; D call uncertain. Germline lookup yields CDR1 MNHNS and CDR2 SASEGT. V was clipped by 7 bases and J by 4 bases, with 13 bases between them. The CDR3 extends over 13 amino acids. The CDR3 loop is CASTERPGYGYTF. Here the CDR3 DNA reads TGTGCCAGCACCGAGAGGCCGGGCTATGGCTACACCTTC.

The J gene is TRBJ2-7, the V gene TRBV2; maybe TRBD1 (6 bases). The CDR3 has 12 amino acids. The germline gives CDR1 SNHLY, CDR2 FYNNEI. V was cut by 6 bases and J by 6 bases, with 12 bases left in between. The DNA for the CDR3 is TGTGCCAGCAGGGGCCTGGGGGCCGAGCAGTACTTC. Amino acid sequence: CASRGLGAEQYF.